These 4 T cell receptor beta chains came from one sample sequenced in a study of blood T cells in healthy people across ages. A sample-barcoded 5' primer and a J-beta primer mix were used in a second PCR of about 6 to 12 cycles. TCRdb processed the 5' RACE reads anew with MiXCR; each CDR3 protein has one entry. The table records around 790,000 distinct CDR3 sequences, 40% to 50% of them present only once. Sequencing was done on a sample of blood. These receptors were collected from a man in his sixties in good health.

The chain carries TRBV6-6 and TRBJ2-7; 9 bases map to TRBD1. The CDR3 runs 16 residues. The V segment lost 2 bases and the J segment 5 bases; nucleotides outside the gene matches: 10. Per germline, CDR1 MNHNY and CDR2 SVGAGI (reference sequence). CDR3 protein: CASSYKPGQGAHEQYF. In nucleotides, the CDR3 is TGTGCCAGCAGTTACAAACCGGGACAGGGTGCGCACGAGCAGTACTTC.

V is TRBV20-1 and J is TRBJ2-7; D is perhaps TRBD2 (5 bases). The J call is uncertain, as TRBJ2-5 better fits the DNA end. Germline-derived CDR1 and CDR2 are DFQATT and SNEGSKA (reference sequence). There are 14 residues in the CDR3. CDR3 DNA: TGCAGTGCTACCCAGCGGTGGGGTTGGGAGACCCAGTACTTC. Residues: CSATQRWGWETQYF.

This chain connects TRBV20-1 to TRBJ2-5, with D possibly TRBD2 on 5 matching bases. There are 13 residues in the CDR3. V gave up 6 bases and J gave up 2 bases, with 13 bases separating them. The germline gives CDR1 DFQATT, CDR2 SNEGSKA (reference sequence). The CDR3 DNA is TGCAGTGCGAGGAAGGCGGGTCAAGAGACCCAGTACTTC. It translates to CSARKAGQETQYF.

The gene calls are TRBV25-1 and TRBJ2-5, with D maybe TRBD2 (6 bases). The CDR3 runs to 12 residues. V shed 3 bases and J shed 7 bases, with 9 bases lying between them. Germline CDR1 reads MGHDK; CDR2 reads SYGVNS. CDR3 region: CASSEGGWTQYF. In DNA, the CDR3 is TGTGCCAGCAGTGAGGGGGGTTGGACCCAGTACTTC. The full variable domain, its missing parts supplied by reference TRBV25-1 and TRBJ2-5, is EADIYQTPRYLVIGTGKKITLECSQTMGHDKMYWYQQDPGMELHLIHYSYGVNSTEKGDLSSESTVSRIRTEHFPLTLESARPSHTSQYLCASSEGGWTQYFGPGTRLLVL.